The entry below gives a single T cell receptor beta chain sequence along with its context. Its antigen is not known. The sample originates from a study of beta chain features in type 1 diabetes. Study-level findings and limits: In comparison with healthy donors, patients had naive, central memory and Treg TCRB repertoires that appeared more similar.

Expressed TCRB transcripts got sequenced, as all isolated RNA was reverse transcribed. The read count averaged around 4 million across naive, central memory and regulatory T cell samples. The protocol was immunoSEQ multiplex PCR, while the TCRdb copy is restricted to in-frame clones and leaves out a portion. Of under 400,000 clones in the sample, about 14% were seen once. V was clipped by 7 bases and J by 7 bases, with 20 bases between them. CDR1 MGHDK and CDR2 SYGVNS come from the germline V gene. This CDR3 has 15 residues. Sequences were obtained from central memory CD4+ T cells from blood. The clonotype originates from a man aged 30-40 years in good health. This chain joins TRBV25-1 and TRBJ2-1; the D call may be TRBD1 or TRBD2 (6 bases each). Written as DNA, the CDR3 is TGTGCCAGCACTGAGGGGGGTATTAACGGGAATGAGCAGTTCTTC. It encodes CASTEGGINGNEQFF. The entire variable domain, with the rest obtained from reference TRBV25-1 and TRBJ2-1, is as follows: EADIYQTPRYLVIGTGKKITLECSQTMGHDKMYWYQQDPGMELHLIHYSYGVNSTEKGDLSSESTVSRIRTEHFPLTLESARPSHTSQYLCASTEGGINGNEQFFGPGTRLTVL.